The 10 T cell receptor beta chains below were found in one sample sequenced in a study of cytomegalovirus exposure and HLA in healthy donors. The PCR made use of 60 Vbeta and 13 Jbeta primers. Profiling relied on immunoSEQ multiplex PCR, and the TCRdb table lists in-frame clones only, not all of them. There are approximately 73,000 clones in the sample; over 55% occur only once, and 5.7% lies in the top ten. The sequenced sample was PBMCs. Receptors originate from a man younger than 45 in good health and CMV-seropositive.

The chain couples TRBV6-6 to TRBJ1-5; 11 nucleotides align to TRBD1. Losses at the gene ends were 6 bases for V and 7 bases for J; bases not matched to a gene: 5. The CDR3 consists of 14 residues. Per the germline V gene, CDR1 is MNHNY and CDR2 is SVGAGI (reference sequence). As DNA, the CDR3 is TGTGCCAGCAGCCGGACAGGGGGCGACCAGCCCCAGCATTTT. It translates to CASSRTGGDQPQHF.

V and J are TRBV6-6 and TRBJ1-1, with D unclear. This CDR3 region has 16 residues. The V and J ends lost 2 bases and 0 bases respectively, with 13 bases between them. The germline V gene has CDR1 MNHNY and CDR2 SVGAGI (reference sequence). The CDR3, as DNA: TGTGCCAGCAGTTACGGGCAGGTACCTATGAACACTGAAGCTTTCTTT. Its protein product is CASSYGQVPMNTEAFF.

The V call is TRBV2, the J call TRBJ2-1; 12 bases agree with TRBD2. This CDR3 spans 17 amino acids. V lost 7 bases to trimming and J lost 4 bases; unmatched junction nucleotides: 11. CDR1 is SNHLY, CDR2 FYNNEI, per germline. CDR3 protein: CASTSLAGGGFYNEQFF. The CDR3 nucleotides are TGTGCCAGCACCTCACTAGCGGGGGGTGGATTTTACAATGAGCAGTTCTTC.

The chain has TRBV14 and TRBJ1-2; TRBD1 might be the D (5 bases). This CDR3 is 15 amino acids long. Germline CDR1 is SGHDN and CDR2 is FVKESK. V lost 4 bases to trimming and J lost 4 bases, with 16 bases between them. For the CDR3, the DNA is TGTGCCAGCAGCCGTCGGGTAGGGGAGGTCTATGGCTACACCTTC. Translation gives CASSRRVGEVYGYTF.

Only a few counts were recorded for this clone. This chain links TRBV6-6 with TRBJ2-2; 9 bases are shared with TRBD1. V trimming: 2 bases; J trimming: 8 bases; junction bases outside the gene matches: 9. Per germline, CDR1 MNHNY and CDR2 SVGAGI (reference sequence). The CDR3 extends over 16 amino acids. This CDR3 reads CASSYRPTQGAGELFF. CDR3 sequence (DNA): TGTGCCAGCAGTTACAGGCCGACACAGGGGGCAGGGGAGCTGTTTTTT.

The chain carries TRBV5-1 and TRBJ2-1, with 9 bases aligning to TRBD1. Germline loops: CDR1 SGHRS, CDR2 YFSETQ. The CDR3 covers 15 residues. J lost 4 bases, V lost 0 bases, and 2 bases had no gene match. In DNA form, the CDR3 reads TGCGCCAGCAGCTTGGAGGGACAGGGATACAATGAGCAGTTCTTC. Amino acid sequence: CASSLEGQGYNEQFF.

The genes are TRBV27 and TRBJ1-1; D uncertain. CDR3 length equals 14 residues. V was clipped by 5 bases and J by 1 base, with 11 bases between them. In germline, CDR1 is MNHEY, CDR2 SMNVEV (reference sequence). DNA of the CDR3: TGTGCCAGCAGTCGTTCGGGGTGGAACACTGAAGCTTTCTTT. This sequence encodes CASSRSGWNTEAFF.

This clone was detected only once. The CDR3 DNA sequence: TGTGCCAGCAGTGCCAACAGATACGATAACTATGGCTACACCTTC. It encodes CASSANRYDNYGYTF. The chain links TRBV28 to TRBJ1-2, with D unresolved. CDR1 and CDR2 (germline): MDHEN, SYDVKM. V shed 5 bases and J shed 1 base, with 14 bases lying between them. This CDR3 has 15 amino acids.

This chain joins TRBV5-3 and TRBJ2-2; D might be TRBD1 (6 bases). TRBV5-3 qualifies as an ORF whose function is uncertain. Trimming removed 4 bases from V and 8 bases from J, with 15 bases in between. The CDR3 has 14 amino acids. DNA for the CDR3: TGTGCCAGAAGCCATGGACAGTATGCGGGGGAGCTGTTTTTT. It translates to CARSHGQYAGELFF.

The chain recombines TRBV10-3 with TRBJ2-3; 14 bases match TRBD2. V shed 9 bases, J shed 1 base, and the junction held 6 bases outside the gene matches. The CDR3 loop spans 16 amino acids. The V gene's germline CDR1 is ENHRY and CDR2 SYGVKD. This CDR3 reads CAIGTSGSLGTDTQYF. The CDR3 DNA is TGTGCCATTGGGACTAGCGGGAGCTTGGGCACAGATACGCAGTATTTT.